The source of this T cell receptor beta chain is a study of T cell repertoires in cytomegalovirus infection. Overall study context: Both a matching HLA type and CMV infection were indicated by public TCR beta signatures.

TCRdb re-derived calls from the reads in MiXCR, one entry per CDR3 protein. The sample includes more than 400,000 distinct CDR3 sequences, 26% of them seen just once. This clonotype came up a few times. V was cut by 7 bases and J by 2 bases, with 16 bases left in between. Germline CDR1 reads KGHDR; CDR2 reads SFDVKD. The CDR3 runs 15 residues. This chain links TRBV24-1 with TRBJ2-5; possibly TRBD2 for D (6 bases). The origin of this receptor is a human donor in good health (CMV status not recorded). Some clones in this sample may be carry-over from other donors' samples. The material sequenced was PBMCs. The CDR3 sequence is CATRKGGTAQETQYF. CDR3 nucleotides: TGTGCCACCAGAAAGGGAGGCACAGCTCAAGAGACCCAGTACTTC.